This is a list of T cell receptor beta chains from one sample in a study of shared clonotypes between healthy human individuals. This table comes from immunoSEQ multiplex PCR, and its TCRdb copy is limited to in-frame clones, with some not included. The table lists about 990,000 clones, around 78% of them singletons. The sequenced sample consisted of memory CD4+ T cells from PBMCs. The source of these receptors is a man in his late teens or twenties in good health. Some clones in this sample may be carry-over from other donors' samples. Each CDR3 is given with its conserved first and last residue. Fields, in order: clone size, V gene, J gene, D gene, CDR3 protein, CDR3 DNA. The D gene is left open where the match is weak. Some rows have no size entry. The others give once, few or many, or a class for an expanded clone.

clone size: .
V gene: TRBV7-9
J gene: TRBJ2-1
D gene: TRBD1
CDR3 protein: CASSRTGNNEQFF
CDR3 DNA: TGTGCCAGCAGTCGGACAGGGAACAATGAGCAGTTCTTC

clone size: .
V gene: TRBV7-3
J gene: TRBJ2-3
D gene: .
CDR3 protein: CASSSQGHDLYF
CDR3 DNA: TGTGCCAGCAGCTCCCAGGGACACGATTTGTATTTT

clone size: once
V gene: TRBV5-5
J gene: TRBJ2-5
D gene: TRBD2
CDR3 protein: CASSQGASGSETQYF
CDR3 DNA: TGTGCCAGCAGCCAGGGGGCTAGCGGGAGTGAGACCCAGTACTTC

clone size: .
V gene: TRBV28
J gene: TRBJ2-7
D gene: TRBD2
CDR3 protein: CASSRKTSGAYYEQYF
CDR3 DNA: TGTGCCAGCAGTCGGAAGACTAGCGGGGCCTACTACGAGCAGTACTTC

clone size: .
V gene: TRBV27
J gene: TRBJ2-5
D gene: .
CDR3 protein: CASSSPTGPKGGETQYF
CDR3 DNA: TGTGCCAGCAGTTCCCCGACCGGACCGAAGGGGGGAGAGACCCAGTACTTC

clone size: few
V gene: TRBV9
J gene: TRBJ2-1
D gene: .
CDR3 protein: CASSVAPRWDNEQFF
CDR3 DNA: TGTGCCAGCAGCGTAGCCCCCCGTTGGGACAATGAGCAGTTCTTC

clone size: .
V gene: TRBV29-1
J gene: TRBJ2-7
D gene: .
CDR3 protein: CSVFGGNGVSEQYF
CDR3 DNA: TGCAGCGTCTTTGGGGGAAACGGGGTGTCCGAGCAGTACTTC

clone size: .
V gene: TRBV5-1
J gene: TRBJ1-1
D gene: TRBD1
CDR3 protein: CASSLAGGDTEAFF
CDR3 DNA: TGCGCCAGCAGCTTGGCAGGGGGGGACACTGAAGCTTTCTTT

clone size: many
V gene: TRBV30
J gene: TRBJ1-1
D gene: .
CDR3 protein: CAWTVHPNTEAFF
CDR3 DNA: TGTGCCTGGACAGTTCACCCGAACACTGAAGCTTTCTTT

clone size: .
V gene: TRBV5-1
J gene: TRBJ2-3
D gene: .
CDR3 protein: CASRHEWDTQYF
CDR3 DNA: TGCGCCAGCAGGCACGAATGGGATACGCAGTATTTT

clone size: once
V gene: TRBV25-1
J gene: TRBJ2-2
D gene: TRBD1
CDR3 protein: CASSVSTGGAGELFF
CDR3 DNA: TGTGCCAGCAGTGTCTCGACAGGGGGAGCCGGGGAGCTGTTTTTT

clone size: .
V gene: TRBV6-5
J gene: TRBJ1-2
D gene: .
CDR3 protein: CASSSAAHGTGGYTF
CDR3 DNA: TGTGCCAGCAGTTCCGCAGCCCACGGGACGGGCGGCTACACCTTC

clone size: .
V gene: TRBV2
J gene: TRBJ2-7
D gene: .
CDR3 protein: CASRGDSSPYEQYF
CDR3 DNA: TGTGCCAGCAGAGGAGACAGCAGCCCCTACGAGCAGTACTTC

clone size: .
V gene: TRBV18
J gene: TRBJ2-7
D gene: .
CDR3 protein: CASSPTWASYEQYF
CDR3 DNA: TGTGCCAGCTCACCGACCTGGGCCTCTTACGAGCAGTACTTC

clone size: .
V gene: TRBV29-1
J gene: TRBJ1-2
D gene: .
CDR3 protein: CSVEDRGKGHGYTF
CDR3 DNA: TGCAGCGTTGAAGATCGCGGAAAGGGCCATGGCTACACCTTC

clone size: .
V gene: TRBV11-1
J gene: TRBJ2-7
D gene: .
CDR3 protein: CASSLPSQGFEQYF
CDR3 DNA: TGTGCCAGCAGCCTCCCAAGTCAGGGCTTCGAGCAGTACTTC

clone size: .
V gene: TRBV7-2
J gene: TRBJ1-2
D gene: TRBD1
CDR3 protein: CASRTGSYYGYTF
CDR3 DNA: TGTGCCAGCCGGACAGGCTCATACTATGGCTACACCTTC

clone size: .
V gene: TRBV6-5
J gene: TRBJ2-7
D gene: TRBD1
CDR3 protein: CASTSVGQLYEQYF
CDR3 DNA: TGTGCCAGCACCTCCGTGGGACAGCTGTACGAGCAGTACTTC

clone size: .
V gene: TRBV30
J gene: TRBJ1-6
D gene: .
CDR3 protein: CAWNRMSTSFYNSPLHF
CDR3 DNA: TGTGCCTGGAATCGAATGTCCACCTCCTTCTATAATTCACCCCTCCACTTT

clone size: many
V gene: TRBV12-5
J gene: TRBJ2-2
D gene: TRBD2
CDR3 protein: CASGSKTSGRNTGELFF
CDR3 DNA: TGTGCTAGTGGTTCCAAGACTAGCGGGAGGAACACCGGGGAGCTGTTTTTT

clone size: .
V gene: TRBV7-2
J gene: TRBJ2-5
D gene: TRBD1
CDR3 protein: CASSFGTGQETQYF
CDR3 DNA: TGTGCCAGCAGCTTCGGGACAGGGCAAGAGACCCAGTACTTC

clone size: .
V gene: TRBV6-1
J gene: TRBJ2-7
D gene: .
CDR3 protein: CASSEGGRGYEQYF
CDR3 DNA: TGTGCCAGCAGTGAAGGCGGCAGGGGCTACGAGCAGTACTTC

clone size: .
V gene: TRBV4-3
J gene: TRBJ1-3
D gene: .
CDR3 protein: CASSQDRSSGNTIYF
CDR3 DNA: TGCGCCAGCAGCCAAGACCGGAGCTCTGGAAACACCATATATTTT

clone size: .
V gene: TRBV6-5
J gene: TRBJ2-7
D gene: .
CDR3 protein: CASSYATGTVGGKQYF
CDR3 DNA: TGTGCCAGCAGTTACGCCACCGGGACAGTGGGCGGGAAGCAGTACTTC

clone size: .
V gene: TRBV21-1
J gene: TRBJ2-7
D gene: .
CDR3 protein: CASPDGESREQYF
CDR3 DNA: TGTGCCAGCCCCGACGGGGAGTCGAGGGAGCAGTACTTC

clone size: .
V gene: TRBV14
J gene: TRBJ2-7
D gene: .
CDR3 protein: CASSKGHPKGGYEQYF
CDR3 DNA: TGTGCCAGCAGCAAGGGGCACCCTAAGGGGGGATACGAGCAGTACTTC